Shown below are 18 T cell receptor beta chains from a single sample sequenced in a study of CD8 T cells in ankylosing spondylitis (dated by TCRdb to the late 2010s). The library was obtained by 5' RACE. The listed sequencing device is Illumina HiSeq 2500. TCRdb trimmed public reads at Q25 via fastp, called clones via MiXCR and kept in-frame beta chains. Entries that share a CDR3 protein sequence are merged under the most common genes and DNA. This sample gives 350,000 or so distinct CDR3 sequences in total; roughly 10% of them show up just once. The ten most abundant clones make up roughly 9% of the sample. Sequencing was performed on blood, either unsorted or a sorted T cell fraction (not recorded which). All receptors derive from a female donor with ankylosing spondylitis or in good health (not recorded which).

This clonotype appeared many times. The CDR3 loop is CASRSSGGTYNEQFF. CDR3 bases: TGTGCCAGCAGGTCTAGCGGGGGAACCTACAATGAGCAGTTCTTC. V usage is TRBV9 and J usage is TRBJ2-1, with 10 positions matching TRBD2. CDR1 SGDLS and CDR2 YYNGEE come from the germline V gene. The CDR3 is 15 residues long. V trimming: 5 bases; J trimming: 2 bases; junction bases outside the gene matches: 4.

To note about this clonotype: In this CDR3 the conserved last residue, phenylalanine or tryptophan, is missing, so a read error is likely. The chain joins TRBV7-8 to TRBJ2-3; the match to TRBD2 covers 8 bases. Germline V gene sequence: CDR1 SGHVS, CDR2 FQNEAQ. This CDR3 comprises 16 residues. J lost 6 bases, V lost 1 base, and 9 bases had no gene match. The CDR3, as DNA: TGTGCCAGCAGCTTAGATCGGCGGGGGGCCGAGGATACGCAGTATATT. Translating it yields CASSLDRRGAEDTQYI.

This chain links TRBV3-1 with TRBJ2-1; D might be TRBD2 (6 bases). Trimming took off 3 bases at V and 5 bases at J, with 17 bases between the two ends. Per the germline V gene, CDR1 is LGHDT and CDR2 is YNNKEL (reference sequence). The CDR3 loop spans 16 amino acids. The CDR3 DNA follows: TGTGCCAGCAGCCACGCGGGAAGGACGACGGACAATGAGCAGTTCTTC. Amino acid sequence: CASSHAGRTTDNEQFF.

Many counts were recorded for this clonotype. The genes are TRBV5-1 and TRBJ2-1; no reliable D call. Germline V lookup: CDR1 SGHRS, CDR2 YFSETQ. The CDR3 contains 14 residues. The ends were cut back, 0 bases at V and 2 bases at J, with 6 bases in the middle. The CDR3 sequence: CASSLEVTYNEQFF. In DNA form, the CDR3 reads TGCGCCAGCAGCTTGGAGGTAACCTACAATGAGCAGTTCTTC.

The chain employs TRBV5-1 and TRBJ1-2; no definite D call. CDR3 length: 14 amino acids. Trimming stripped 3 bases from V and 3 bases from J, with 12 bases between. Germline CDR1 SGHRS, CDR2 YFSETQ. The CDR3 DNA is TGCGCCAGCAGCTCTGACACATCCCACTATGGCTACACCTTC. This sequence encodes CASSSDTSHYGYTF.

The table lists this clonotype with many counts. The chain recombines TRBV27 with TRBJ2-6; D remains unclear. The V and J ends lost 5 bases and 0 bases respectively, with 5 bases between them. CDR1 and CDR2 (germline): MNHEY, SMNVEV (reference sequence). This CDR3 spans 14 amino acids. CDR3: CASSPRSGANVLTF. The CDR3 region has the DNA TGTGCCAGCAGTCCCCGCTCTGGGGCCAACGTCCTGACTTTC.

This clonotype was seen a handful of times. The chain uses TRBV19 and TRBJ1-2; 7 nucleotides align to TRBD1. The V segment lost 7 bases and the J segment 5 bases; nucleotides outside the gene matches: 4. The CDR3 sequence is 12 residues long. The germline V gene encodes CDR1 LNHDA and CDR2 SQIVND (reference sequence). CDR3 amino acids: CASTQDRYGYTF. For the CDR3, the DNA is TGTGCCAGTACCCAGGACAGGTATGGCTACACCTTC. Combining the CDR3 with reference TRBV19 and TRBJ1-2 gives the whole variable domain DGGITQSPKYLFRKEGQNVTLSCEQNLNHDAMYWYRQDPGQGLRLIYYSQIVNDFQKGDIAEGYSVSREKKESFPLTVTSAQKNPTAFYLCASTQDRYGYTFGSGTRLTVV.

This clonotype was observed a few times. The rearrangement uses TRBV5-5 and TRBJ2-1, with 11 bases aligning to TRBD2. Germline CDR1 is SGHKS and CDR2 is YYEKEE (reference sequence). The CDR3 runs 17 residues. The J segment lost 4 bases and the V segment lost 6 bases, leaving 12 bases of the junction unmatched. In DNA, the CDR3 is TGTGCCAGCATCCACCACCCAGGGACTAGCGGTTACAATGAGCAGTTCTTC. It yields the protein CASIHHPGTSGYNEQFF. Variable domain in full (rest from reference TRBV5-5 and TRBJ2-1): DAGVTQSPTHLIKTRGQQVTLRCSPISGHKSVSWYQQVLGQGPQFIFQYYEKEERGRGNFPDRFSARQFPNYSSELNVNALLLGDSALYLCASIHHPGTSGYNEQFFGPGTRLTVL.

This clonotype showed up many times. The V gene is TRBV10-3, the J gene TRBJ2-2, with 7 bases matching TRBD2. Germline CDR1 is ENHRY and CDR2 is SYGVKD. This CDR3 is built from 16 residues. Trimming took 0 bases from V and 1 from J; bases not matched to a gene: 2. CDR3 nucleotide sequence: TGTGCCATCAGTGAGTCGGGGACTATGAACACCGGGGAGCTGTTTTTT. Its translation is CAISESGTMNTGELFF.

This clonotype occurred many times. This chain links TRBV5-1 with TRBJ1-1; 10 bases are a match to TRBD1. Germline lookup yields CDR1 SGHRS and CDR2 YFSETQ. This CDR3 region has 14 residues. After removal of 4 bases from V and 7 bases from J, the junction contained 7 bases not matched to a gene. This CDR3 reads CASSQGTGAREAFF. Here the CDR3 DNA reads TGCGCCAGCAGCCAAGGGACAGGGGCCCGTGAAGCTTTCTTT.

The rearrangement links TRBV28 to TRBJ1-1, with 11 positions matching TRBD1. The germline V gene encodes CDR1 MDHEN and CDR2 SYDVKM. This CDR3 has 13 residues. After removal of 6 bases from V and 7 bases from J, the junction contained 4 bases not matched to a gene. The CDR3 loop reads CASRSGTGGEAFF. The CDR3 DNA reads TGTGCCAGCAGGTCCGGGACAGGGGGTGAAGCTTTCTTT.

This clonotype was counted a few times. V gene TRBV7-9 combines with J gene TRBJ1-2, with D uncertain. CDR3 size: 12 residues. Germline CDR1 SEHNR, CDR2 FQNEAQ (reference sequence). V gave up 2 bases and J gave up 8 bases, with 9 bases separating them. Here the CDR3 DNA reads TGTGCCAGCAGCTTATTAGGAGGAGGCTACACCTTC. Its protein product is CASSLLGGGYTF.

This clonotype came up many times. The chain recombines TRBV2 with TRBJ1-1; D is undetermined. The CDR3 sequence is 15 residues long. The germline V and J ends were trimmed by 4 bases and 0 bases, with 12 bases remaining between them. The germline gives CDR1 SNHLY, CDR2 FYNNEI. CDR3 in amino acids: CASSGGNTLNTEAFF. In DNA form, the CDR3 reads TGTGCCAGCAGTGGAGGTAACACCCTGAACACTGAAGCTTTCTTT.

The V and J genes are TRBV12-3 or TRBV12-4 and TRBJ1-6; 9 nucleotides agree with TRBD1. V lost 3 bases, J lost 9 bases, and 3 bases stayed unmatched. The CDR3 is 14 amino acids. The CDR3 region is CASSFGQGSSPLHF. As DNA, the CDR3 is TGTGCCAGCAGTTTTGGACAGGGGAGTTCACCCCTCCACTTT.

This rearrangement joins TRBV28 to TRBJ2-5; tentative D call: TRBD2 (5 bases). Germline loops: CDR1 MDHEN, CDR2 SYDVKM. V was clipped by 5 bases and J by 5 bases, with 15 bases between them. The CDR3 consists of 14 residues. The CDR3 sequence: CASSTLTRRETQYF. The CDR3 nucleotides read TGTGCCAGCAGTACCCTAACTAGACGGGAGACCCAGTACTTC.

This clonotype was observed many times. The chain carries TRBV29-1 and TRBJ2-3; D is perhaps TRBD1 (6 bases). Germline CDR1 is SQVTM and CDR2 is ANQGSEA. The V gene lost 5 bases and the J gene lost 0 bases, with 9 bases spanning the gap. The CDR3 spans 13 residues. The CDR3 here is CSVSQGSTDTQYF. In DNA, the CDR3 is TGCAGCGTTAGCCAGGGGAGCACAGATACGCAGTATTTT.

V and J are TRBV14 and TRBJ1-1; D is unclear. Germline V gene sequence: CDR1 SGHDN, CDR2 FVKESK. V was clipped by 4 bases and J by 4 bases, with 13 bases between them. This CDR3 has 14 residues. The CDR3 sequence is CASSPGLWSTEAFF. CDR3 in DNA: TGTGCCAGCAGCCCCGGCCTGTGGAGCACTGAAGCTTTCTTT.

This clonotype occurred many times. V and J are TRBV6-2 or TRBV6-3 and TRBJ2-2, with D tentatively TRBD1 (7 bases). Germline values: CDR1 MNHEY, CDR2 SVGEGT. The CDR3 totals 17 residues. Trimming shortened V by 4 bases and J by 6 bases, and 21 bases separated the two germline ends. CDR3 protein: CASSFQGGRELPGELFF. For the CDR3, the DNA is TGTGCCAGCAGTTTCCAGGGGGGCCGAGAGCTCCCCGGGGAGCTGTTTTTT.